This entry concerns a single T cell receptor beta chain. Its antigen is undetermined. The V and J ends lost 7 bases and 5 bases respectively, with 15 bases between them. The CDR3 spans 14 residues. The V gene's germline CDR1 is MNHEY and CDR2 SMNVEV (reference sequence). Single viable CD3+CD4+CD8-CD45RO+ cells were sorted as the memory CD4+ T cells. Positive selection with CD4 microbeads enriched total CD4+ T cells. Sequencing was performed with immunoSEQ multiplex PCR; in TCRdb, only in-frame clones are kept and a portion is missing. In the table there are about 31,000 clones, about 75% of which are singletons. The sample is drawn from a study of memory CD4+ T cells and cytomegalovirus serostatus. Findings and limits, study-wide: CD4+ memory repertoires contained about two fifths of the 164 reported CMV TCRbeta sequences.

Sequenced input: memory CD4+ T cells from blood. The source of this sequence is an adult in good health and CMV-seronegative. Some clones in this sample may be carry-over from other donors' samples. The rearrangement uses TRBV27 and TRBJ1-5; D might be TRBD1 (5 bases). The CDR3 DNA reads TGTGCCAGCACCCCAGGGCCTAATGATCAGCCCCAGCATTTT. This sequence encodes CASTPGPNDQPQHF.